One and the same sample provided the 28 T cell receptor beta chains below, sequenced in a study of T cell responses to AZD1222 COVID-19 vaccine. TCRdb's table, derived via immunoSEQ multiplex PCR, lists solely in-frame clones and lacks some. This sample has some 160,000 clones; roughly 88% occur once, and the top ten carry approximately 2%. Sequences were derived from peripheral blood, sampled 28 days after the second AZD1222 dose. The receptors stem from an adult who received the AZD1222 COVID-19 vaccine.

This chain uses TRBV5-1 with TRBJ1-2, with D maybe TRBD1 (5 bases). The V end was cut by 3 bases, the J end by 4 bases, with 16 bases between. CDR1 is SGHRS, CDR2 YFSETQ, per germline. This CDR3 is built from 15 residues. CDR3 sequence (DNA): TGCGCCAGCAGCTCCCGTACAGGCCGTGCCTATGGCTACACCTTC. Its translation: CASSSRTGRAYGYTF.

As DNA, the CDR3 is TGCGCCAGCAGCTTGGAACCAGGGTCAGAGACCCAGTACTTC. Protein product: CASSLEPGSETQYF. The chain couples TRBV5-1 to TRBJ2-5; D possibly corresponds to TRBD1 (5 bases). Germline V lookup: CDR1 SGHRS, CDR2 YFSETQ. The CDR3 loop spans 14 amino acids. Trimming left V 0 bases short and J 4 bases short, with 10 bases between.

The rearrangement joins TRBV19 to TRBJ2-2, with TRBD1 as a possible D gene (6 bases). There are 15 residues in the CDR3. Trimming took 9 bases from V and 0 from J, leaving 14 bases between them. Germline V lookup: CDR1 LNHDA, CDR2 SQIVND (reference sequence). The CDR3 is CASLRTASNTGELFF. CDR3 coding DNA: TGTGCCAGCCTCCGGACAGCATCGAACACCGGGGAGCTGTTTTTT.

The chain employs TRBV7-2 and TRBJ2-1; D perhaps matches TRBD2 (6 bases). Looked up from germline, CDR1 is SGHTA and CDR2 is FQGNSA. The V gene lost 1 base and the J gene lost 7 bases, with 11 bases spanning the gap. There are 14 residues in the CDR3. CDR3 DNA: TGTGCCAGCAGCTTAGGTAGTGCGGGGAATGAGCAGTTCTTC. This codes for CASSLGSAGNEQFF.

The rearrangement joins TRBV7-6 to TRBJ1-1; D is unresolved. The CDR3 has 12 amino acids. The V gene lost 5 bases and the J gene lost 5 bases, with 9 bases spanning the gap. CDR1 and CDR2 from the germline V gene are SGHVS and FNYEAQ. CDR3 protein: CASSRFRTEAFF. The CDR3 bases are TGTGCCAGCAGCCGGTTTAGGACTGAAGCTTTCTTT.

The chain employs TRBV29-1 and TRBJ2-7; D may be TRBD2 (5 bases). V lost 5 bases and J lost 0, with 8 bases in between. Germline V gene sequence: CDR1 SQVTM, CDR2 ANQGSEA. The CDR3 has 12 residues. The CDR3 loop reads CSVTGNSYEQYF. The DNA for the CDR3 is TGCAGCGTTACCGGGAACTCCTACGAGCAGTACTTC.

This clone was recorded only once. This chain joins TRBV9 and TRBJ1-4; TRBD1 is a possible D gene (5 bases). Trimming took 1 base from V and 5 from J, leaving 9 bases between them. The germline V gene encodes CDR1 SGDLS and CDR2 YYNGEE. The CDR3 is 14 residues long. In DNA form, the CDR3 reads TGTGCCAGCAGCGTAAAAACAGGAAATGAAAAACTGTTTTTT. Protein: CASSVKTGNEKLFF.

This chain joins TRBV2 and TRBJ1-1; 10 bases align to TRBD1. This CDR3 spans 13 amino acids. The germline V gene encodes CDR1 SNHLY and CDR2 FYNNEI. The V and J ends lost 8 bases and 4 bases, in that order; junction bases with no gene match: 4. The CDR3 DNA reads as TGTGCCAGCGACAGGGGGCGGCTCACTGAAGCTTTCTTT. This codes for CASDRGRLTEAFF. The whole variable domain, filled in from reference TRBV2 and TRBJ1-1, reads EPEVTQTPSHQVTQMGQEVILRCVPISNHLYFYWYRQILGQKVEFLVSFYNNEISEKSEIFDDQFSVERPDGSNFTLKIRSTKLEDSAMYFCASDRGRLTEAFFGQGTRLTVV.

This clone was seen a single time. V usage is TRBV7-9 and J usage is TRBJ2-6; no definite D call. Germline assignment: CDR1 SEHNR and CDR2 FQNEAQ (reference sequence). This CDR3 region has 18 residues. V lost 8 bases and J 0 bases, leaving 20 bases between the germline ends. As DNA, the CDR3 is TGTGCCAGCCACCGGTGGCAACTCGAACGCTCTGGGGCCAACGTCCTGACTTTC. It translates to CASHRWQLERSGANVLTF.

V gene TRBV10-1 combines with J gene TRBJ1-6; D unresolved. In germline, CDR1 is WNHNN, CDR2 SYGVQD (reference sequence). V was pared by 2 bases and J by 4 bases, with 12 bases between. This CDR3 has 16 residues. This CDR3 is CASSELLWGYNSPLHF. In nucleotides, the CDR3 is TGCGCCAGCAGTGAGCTACTTTGGGGATATAATTCACCCCTCCACTTT.

The CDR3 region is CASSLGTGKSVNTEAFF. The CDR3 DNA reads as TGCGCCAGCAGCTTGGGGACAGGGAAAAGTGTGAACACTGAAGCTTTCTTT. This sequence joins TRBV5-1 and TRBJ1-1; TRBD1 aligns across 8 bases. Germline assignment: CDR1 SGHRS and CDR2 YFSETQ. The CDR3 runs to 17 residues. V lost 0 bases, J lost 0 bases, and 7 bases stayed unmatched.

The chain has TRBV19 and TRBJ2-1, with 10 bases that match TRBD2. V dropped 5 bases and J dropped 3; count of bases not matched to a gene: 1. CDR3 length equals 14 residues. The V gene's germline CDR1 is LNHDA and CDR2 SQIVND (reference sequence). The CDR3 loop is CASSERGGYNEQFF. DNA of the CDR3: TGTGCCAGTAGTGAGCGGGGGGGCTACAATGAGCAGTTCTTC.

This sequence joins TRBV18 and TRBJ1-4; D perhaps matches TRBD1 (5 bases). Germline V gives CDR1 KGHSH, CDR2 LQKENI. Deletions cut 2 bases from V and 6 bases from J, with 16 bases between. This CDR3 contains 16 residues. Here the CDR3 DNA reads TGTGCCAGCTCACCAGTATTGGGGCAGGGTGATGAAAAACTGTTTTTT. Protein sequence: CASSPVLGQGDEKLFF. Variable domain in full (rest from reference TRBV18 and TRBJ1-4): NAGVMQNPRHLVRRRGQEARLRCSPMKGHSHVYWYRQLPEEGLKFMVYLQKENIIDESGMPKERFSAEFPKEGPSILRIQQVVRGDSAAYFCASSPVLGQGDEKLFFGSGTQLSVL.

This chain links TRBV23-1 with TRBJ2-1; D perhaps matches TRBD1 (5 bases). Being an ORF, TRBV23-1 has a function that is uncertain. There are 14 residues in the CDR3. V was pared by 1 base and J by 5 bases, with 9 bases between. The CDR3, as DNA: TGCGCCAGCAGTCAATTCAGGGTGGACAATGAGCAGTTCTTC. Amino acids: CASSQFRVDNEQFF.

This clone was detected only once. The V and J genes are TRBV7-9 and TRBJ2-1, with no clear D. The length of the CDR3 is 14 residues. The germline V gene has CDR1 SEHNR and CDR2 FQNEAQ (reference sequence). Trimming pared 3 bases from V and 4 bases from J, leaving 10 bases between. DNA of the CDR3: TGTGCCAGCAGCTTGTCGGCAGAATACAATGAGCAGTTCTTC. Its protein is CASSLSAEYNEQFF.

This rearrangement joins TRBV18 to TRBJ2-5, with D perhaps being TRBD1 or TRBD2 (5 bases each). Trimming pared 5 bases from V and 5 bases from J, leaving 12 bases between. CDR1 is KGHSH and CDR2 is LQKENI in the germline V gene. The CDR3 is 13 residues long. The CDR3 nucleotides read TGTGCCAGCTCAACCGACTGGGGGGAGACCCAGTACTTC. Amino acids: CASSTDWGETQYF.

This chain connects TRBV9 to TRBJ1-5; weak D call: TRBD1 (6 bases). This CDR3 is 17 amino acids long. From germline, CDR1 is SGDLS and CDR2 YYNGEE. V lost 2 bases and J lost 2, with 17 bases in between. CDR3 protein: CASSVVYWDKGNQPQHF. The CDR3 coding sequence is TGTGCCAGCAGCGTCGTGTATTGGGACAAGGGCAATCAGCCCCAGCATTTT.

The chain employs TRBV4-1 and TRBJ1-5; maybe TRBD1 (5 bases). In germline, CDR1 is MGHRA, CDR2 YSYEKL. CDR3 size: 15 residues. V lost 0 bases, J lost 2 bases, and 8 bases lay in between. As DNA, the CDR3 is TGCGCCAGCAGCCAAGATTCGGGGGGCAATCAGCCCCAGCATTTT. It codes for CASSQDSGGNQPQHF.

The J gene is TRBJ1-2, the V gene TRBV19, with 9 bases that match TRBD1. This CDR3 has 15 amino acids. CDR1 and CDR2 (germline): LNHDA, SQIVND (reference sequence). V trimming: 4 bases; J trimming: 4 bases; junction bases outside the gene matches: 7. This CDR3 is CASSNRDRATYGYTF. The CDR3 region has the DNA TGTGCCAGTAGTAACCGGGACAGGGCCACCTATGGCTACACCTTC.

The chain has TRBV21-1 and TRBJ1-2; TRBD1, the table's D call, lacks a check against the DNA. TRBV21-1 corresponds to a pseudogene. CDR3 length: 13 amino acids. CDR3 region: CASSIGTGNGYTF. The CDR3 DNA sequence: TGTGCCAGCAGCATAGGGACAGGGAATGGCTACACCTTC.

The rearrangement links TRBV27 to TRBJ1-2, with unresolved D. V lost 4 bases, J lost 8 bases, and 17 bases lay in between. The CDR3 runs 14 residues. Germline V gene sequence: CDR1 MNHEY, CDR2 SMNVEV (reference sequence). The CDR3 sequence is CASSSGLLFDGYTF. The DNA for the CDR3 is TGTGCCAGCAGTTCGGGCCTGCTATTCGACGGCTACACCTTC.

The chain couples TRBV7-9 to TRBJ2-1; D gene unclear. The germline V gene encodes CDR1 SEHNR and CDR2 FQNEAQ (reference sequence). V dropped 4 bases and J dropped 8 bases, with 12 bases sitting between them. The CDR3 extends over 13 amino acids. The CDR3 sequence: CASSSPRADEQFF. The CDR3 DNA follows: TGTGCCAGCAGCTCACCCCGCGCGGATGAGCAGTTCTTC. The full variable domain, completed using reference TRBV7-9 and TRBJ2-1, is DTGVSQNPRHKITKRGQNVTFRCDPISEHNRLYWYRQTLGQGPEFLTYFQNEAQLEKSRLLSDRFSAERPKGSFSTLEIQRTEQGDSAMYLCASSSPRADEQFFGPGTRLTVL.

The rearrangement links TRBV10-2 to TRBJ2-7; 8 bases match TRBD1. With V trimmed by 6 bases and J by 2 bases, 9 bases remained unmatched. The CDR3 contains 15 residues. In germline, CDR1 is WSHSY, CDR2 SAAADI. The CDR3 protein is CASSSLPTGAYEQYF. The CDR3 nucleotides read TGCGCCAGCAGCTCCCTCCCGACAGGGGCCTACGAGCAGTACTTC.

CDR3 amino acids: CASSPGGPRSYNEQFF. The CDR3 DNA reads as TGTGCCAGCAGCCCCGGGGGGCCCCGCTCCTACAATGAGCAGTTCTTC. This chain connects TRBV7-9 to TRBJ2-1, with a tentative D call TRBD2 (7 bases). This CDR3 spans 16 amino acids. CDR1 and CDR2 (germline): SEHNR, FQNEAQ (reference sequence). Trimming removed 5 bases at V and 0 bases at J, with 14 bases between.

The V and J genes are TRBV9 and TRBJ1-3, with D unresolved. Trimming stripped 3 bases from V and 4 bases from J, with 20 bases between. Germline lookup yields CDR1 SGDLS and CDR2 YYNGEE. This CDR3 has 17 residues. The CDR3 region has the DNA TGTGCCAGCAGCGATCAAGGGAGGGAAACTGCCGGAAACACCATATATTTT. Encoded protein: CASSDQGRETAGNTIYF.

This chain links TRBV9 with TRBJ1-1, with TRBD1 as a possible D gene (5 bases). V was clipped by 6 bases and J by 4 bases, with 16 bases between them. The CDR3 length is 14 residues. Germline CDR1 SGDLS, CDR2 YYNGEE. The DNA of the CDR3 is TGTGCCAGCACCAAGGTGGGGGACTTCACTGAAGCTTTCTTT. Protein product: CASTKVGDFTEAFF.

The rearrangement joins TRBV5-6 to TRBJ1-2, with D maybe TRBD1 (6 bases). The CDR3 is made up of 15 amino acids. CDR1 and CDR2 (germline): SGHDT, YYEEEE. The ends were cut back, 3 bases at V and 6 bases at J, with 18 bases in the middle. CDR3 sequence reads: CASSSEGRGWDGYTF. The DNA of the CDR3 is TGTGCCAGCAGCTCGGAGGGCAGGGGATGGGATGGCTACACCTTC.

V gene TRBV5-8 combines with J gene TRBJ1-5; a weak D match, TRBD1 (5 bases). This CDR3 has 15 residues. Germline loops: CDR1 SGHTS, CDR2 YDEGEE. The germline V and J ends were trimmed by 2 bases and 7 bases, with 16 bases remaining between them. CDR3 in amino acids: CASSFGRDRGQPQHF. In nucleotides, the CDR3 is TGTGCCAGCAGCTTCGGGAGGGACCGAGGCCAGCCCCAGCATTTT.